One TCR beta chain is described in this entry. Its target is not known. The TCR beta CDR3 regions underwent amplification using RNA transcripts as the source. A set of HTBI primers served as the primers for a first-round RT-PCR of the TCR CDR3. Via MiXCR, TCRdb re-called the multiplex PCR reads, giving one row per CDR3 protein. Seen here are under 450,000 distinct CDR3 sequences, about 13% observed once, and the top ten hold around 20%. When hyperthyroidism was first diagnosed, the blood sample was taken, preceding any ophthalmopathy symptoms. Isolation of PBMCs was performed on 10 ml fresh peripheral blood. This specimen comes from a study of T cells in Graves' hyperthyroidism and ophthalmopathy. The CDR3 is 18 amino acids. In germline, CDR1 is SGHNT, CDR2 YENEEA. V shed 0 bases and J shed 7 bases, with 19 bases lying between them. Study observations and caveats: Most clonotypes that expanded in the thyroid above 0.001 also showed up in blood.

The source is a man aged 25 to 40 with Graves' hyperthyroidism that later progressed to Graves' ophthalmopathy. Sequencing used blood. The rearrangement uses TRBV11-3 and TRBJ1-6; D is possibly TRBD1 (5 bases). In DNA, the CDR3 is TGTGCCAGCAGCTTAGAGGCCTGGGACTCTTGGTTGAATTCACCCCTCCACTTT. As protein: CASSLEAWDSWLNSPLHF.